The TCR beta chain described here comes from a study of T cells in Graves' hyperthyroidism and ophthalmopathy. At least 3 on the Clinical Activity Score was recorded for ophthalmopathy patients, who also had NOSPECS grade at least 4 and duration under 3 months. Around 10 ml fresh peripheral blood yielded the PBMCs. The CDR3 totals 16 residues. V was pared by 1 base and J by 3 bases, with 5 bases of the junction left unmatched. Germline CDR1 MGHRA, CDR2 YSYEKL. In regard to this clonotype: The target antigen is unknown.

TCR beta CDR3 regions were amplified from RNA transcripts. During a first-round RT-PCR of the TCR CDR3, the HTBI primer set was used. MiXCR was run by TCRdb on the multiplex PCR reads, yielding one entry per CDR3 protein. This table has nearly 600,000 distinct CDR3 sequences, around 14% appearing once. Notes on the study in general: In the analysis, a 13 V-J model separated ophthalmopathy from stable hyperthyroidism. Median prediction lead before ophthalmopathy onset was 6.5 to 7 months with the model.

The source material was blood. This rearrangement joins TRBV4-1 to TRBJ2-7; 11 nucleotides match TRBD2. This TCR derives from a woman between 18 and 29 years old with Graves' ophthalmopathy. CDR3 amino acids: CASSQVSGRAGYEQYF. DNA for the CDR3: TGCGCCAGCAGCCAAGTTAGCGGGAGGGCCGGCTACGAGCAGTACTTC.